The 30 T cell receptor beta chains presented below share a single source sample, sequenced in a study of cytomegalovirus exposure and HLA in healthy donors (dated by TCRdb to the late 2010s). Libraries were made using the immunoSEQ multiplex PCR assay. For the multiplex PCR, a mixture combining 60 forward primers for TCR Vbeta segments and 13 reverse primers for TCR Jbeta segments was used. TCRdb limited this immuneACCESS table to in-frame rearrangements with V and J called. A share of clones is missing; checked studies link under half to unresolved V genes, and the rest is unexplained. For this sample, the table gives 130,000 to 150,000 clones. The ten largest clones add up to less than 3.5% of the sample. Sequenced material: PBMCs. These receptor sequences come from a man aged 35-49 years in good health and CMV-seronegative.

The genes are TRBV6-4 and TRBJ2-1; 9 bases are shared with TRBD2. V lost 0 bases to trimming and J lost 6 bases; unmatched junction nucleotides: 0. CDR1 is MRHNA and CDR2 is SNTAGT in the germline V gene. This CDR3 is 14 amino acids long. CDR3 loop: CASSDSAGGNEQFF. The CDR3 DNA reads as TGTGCCAGCAGTGACTCAGCGGGGGGCAATGAGCAGTTCTTC.

The V and J genes are TRBV18 and TRBJ2-3; 7 nucleotides line up with TRBD1. The V and J ends lost 6 bases and 0 bases, in that order; junction bases with no gene match: 9. Germline values: CDR1 KGHSH, CDR2 LQKENI. This CDR3 is built from 16 residues. The CDR3: CASSSGQVSSTDTQYF. In DNA, the CDR3 is TGTGCCAGCTCTTCCGGACAGGTGTCTAGCACAGATACGCAGTATTTT. Looking up the rest from reference TRBV18 and TRBJ2-3 gives the full variable domain: NAGVMQNPRHLVRRRGQEARLRCSPMKGHSHVYWYRQLPEEGLKFMVYLQKENIIDESGMPKERFSAEFPKEGPSILRIQQVVRGDSAAYFCASSSGQVSSTDTQYFGPGTRLTVL.

This chain uses TRBV2 with TRBJ2-7, with a possible D match to TRBD1 (6 bases). V gave up 8 bases and J gave up 0 bases, with 8 bases separating them. The length of the CDR3 is 12 residues. The V gene's germline CDR1 is SNHLY and CDR2 FYNNEI. CDR3 DNA: TGTGCCAGCGGACAGAGCTCCTACGAGCAGTACTTC. The encoded protein is CASGQSSYEQYF.

V gene TRBV5-4 combines with J gene TRBJ2-7; D gene ambiguous. Per the germline V gene, CDR1 is SGHNT and CDR2 is YYREEE (reference sequence). This CDR3 is 12 amino acids long. The germline V and J ends were trimmed by 2 bases and 4 bases, with 7 bases remaining between them. This CDR3 is CASSFTDYEQYF. The CDR3 region has the DNA TGTGCCAGCAGCTTTACAGATTACGAGCAGTACTTC.

The chain is built from TRBV9 and TRBJ2-1, with 8 bases fitting TRBD1. Germline V gene sequence: CDR1 SGDLS, CDR2 YYNGEE. Unmatched junction bases numbered 5, after V lost 4 bases and J lost 2 bases. The CDR3 extends over 15 amino acids. CDR3 residues: CASSPRQGPYNEQFF. The CDR3 DNA is TGTGCCAGCAGCCCCCGACAGGGGCCCTACAATGAGCAGTTCTTC.

This chain uses TRBV5-4 with TRBJ2-5; TRBD1 aligns across 8 bases. The V and J ends lost 1 base and 2 bases, in that order; junction bases with no gene match: 7. CDR3 length: 16 residues. Germline lookup yields CDR1 SGHNT and CDR2 YYREEE (reference sequence). CDR3 sequence (DNA): TGTGCCAGCAGCTTGACCCAGGGGGCCCGTCAAGAGACCCAGTACTTC. It encodes CASSLTQGARQETQYF.

This sequence joins TRBV19 and TRBJ1-5; TRBD1 matches 7 bases. The CDR3 runs to 15 residues. The V segment lost 1 base and the J segment 6 bases; nucleotides outside the gene matches: 6. Germline CDR1 reads LNHDA; CDR2 reads SQIVND (reference sequence). The DNA of the CDR3 is TGTGCCAGTAGTATAGCTCATACAGGGGCTCAGCCCCAGCATTTT. Its translation is CASSIAHTGAQPQHF. The variable domain in full, completed from reference TRBV19 and TRBJ1-5, reads DGGITQSPKYLFRKEGQNVTLSCEQNLNHDAMYWYRQDPGQGLRLIYYSQIVNDFQKGDIAEGYSVSREKKESFPLTVTSAQKNPTAFYLCASSIAHTGAQPQHFGDGTRLSIL.

This rearrangement joins TRBV7-3 to TRBJ2-3; D may be TRBD2 (5 bases). V shed 2 bases and J shed 5 bases, with 8 bases lying between them. The CDR3 totals 13 residues. The V gene's germline CDR1 is SGHTA and CDR2 FQGTGA. In nucleotides, the CDR3 is TGTGCCAGCAGCTTACTTGCGGGAGATACGCAGTATTTT. Translated: CASSLLAGDTQYF. The full variable domain, its missing parts supplied by reference TRBV7-3 and TRBJ2-3, is GAGVSQTPSNKVTEKGKYVELRCDPISGHTALYWYRQSLGQGPEFLIYFQGTGAADDSGLPNDRFFAVRPEGSVSTLKIQRTERGDSAVYLCASSLLAGDTQYFGPGTRLTVL.

V gene TRBV7-2 combines with J gene TRBJ2-7; TRBD2 is a possible D gene (6 bases). CDR1 is SGHTA, CDR2 FQGNSA, per germline. The CDR3 consists of 16 residues. V gave up 2 bases and J gave up 0 bases, with 14 bases separating them. CDR3 protein: CASSLPRGSGSYEQYF. Here the CDR3 DNA reads TGTGCCAGCAGCTTACCCCGGGGGTCTGGCTCCTACGAGCAGTACTTC.

The chain has TRBV4-3 and TRBJ2-2; possible D gene TRBD1, 6 bases. Trimming stripped 0 bases from V and 4 bases from J, with 15 bases between. The CDR3 is made up of 17 amino acids. CDR1 LGHNA and CDR2 YSLEER come from the germline V gene. The CDR3 coding sequence is TGCGCCAGCAGCCAAGATTCGGCAGGGGTGATCACCGGGGAGCTGTTTTTT. Protein: CASSQDSAGVITGELFF.

V gene TRBV10-3 combines with J gene TRBJ2-2; TRBD1 matches at 9 bases. Trimming removed 6 bases from V and 0 bases from J; junction bases left unmatched: 8. The V gene's germline CDR1 is ENHRY and CDR2 SYGVKD. There are 17 residues in the CDR3. CDR3: CAIRGQGTLANTGELFF. The DNA of the CDR3 is TGTGCCATCAGAGGACAGGGGACATTAGCGAACACCGGGGAGCTGTTTTTT.

CDR3 sequence (DNA): TGTGCCAGCAGGCCTGACAGGGTGCCTTCCTACGAGCAGTACTTC. Protein product: CASRPDRVPSYEQYF. This sequence joins TRBV27 and TRBJ2-7; 7 bases are a match to TRBD1. The germline CDR1 and CDR2 sequences are MNHEY and SMNVEV (reference sequence). The CDR3 runs 15 residues. The trim removed 6 bases at V and 1 base at J, leaving 9 bases unmatched.

The rearrangement uses TRBV7-3 and TRBJ2-3; perhaps TRBD2 as D (7 bases). V lost 4 bases and J lost 2, with 10 bases in between. The CDR3 is 14 amino acids. Germline V gives CDR1 SGHTA, CDR2 FQGTGA. The CDR3 is CASSWGGLTDTQYF. CDR3 in DNA: TGTGCCAGCAGCTGGGGGGGGCTCACAGATACGCAGTATTTT. The full variable domain, in which reference TRBV7-3 and TRBJ2-3 provide the parts outside the CDR3, is GAGVSQTPSNKVTEKGKYVELRCDPISGHTALYWYRQSLGQGPEFLIYFQGTGAADDSGLPNDRFFAVRPEGSVSTLKIQRTERGDSAVYLCASSWGGLTDTQYFGPGTRLTVL.

V is TRBV5-4 and J is TRBJ2-3, with 9 bases matching TRBD2. Germline CDR1 SGHNT, CDR2 YYREEE (reference sequence). This CDR3 comprises 17 residues. J gave up 0 bases and V 0 bases, and 5 bases lay outside the gene matches. CDR3 loop: CASSLGLAEPSTDTQYF. CDR3 sequence (DNA): TGTGCCAGCAGCTTGGGACTAGCGGAACCTAGCACAGATACGCAGTATTTT.

The gene calls are TRBV27 and TRBJ1-1; TRBD1 is a possible D gene (6 bases). Germline CDR1 and CDR2: MNHEY and SMNVEV (reference sequence). The V and J ends lost 6 bases and 0 bases respectively, with 14 bases between them. This CDR3 has 15 amino acids. CDR3: CASSIARTVNTEAFF. The CDR3 coding sequence is TGTGCCAGCAGCATAGCCCGGACAGTGAACACTGAAGCTTTCTTT.

The CDR3 DNA is TGTGCCAGCAGCGCCGCTAGCGGGGGGACTGTAGAGCAGTTCTTC. Translated: CASSAASGGTVEQFF. The V gene is TRBV5-4, the J gene TRBJ2-1; 11 bases align to TRBD2. V was clipped by 4 bases and J by 10 bases; unmatched bases: 10. The CDR3 is made up of 15 amino acids. Germline CDR1 is SGHNT and CDR2 is YYREEE (reference sequence).

The V call is TRBV4-1, the J call TRBJ2-3; 13 bases line up with TRBD2. The J segment lost 1 base and the V segment lost 0 bases, leaving 1 base of the junction unmatched. Germline V gene data show CDR1 as MGHRA and CDR2 as YSYEKL. This CDR3 spans 17 amino acids. The CDR3 sequence is CASSQDGLAGGTDTQYF. Written as DNA, the CDR3 is TGCGCCAGCAGCCAAGATGGACTAGCGGGGGGCACAGATACGCAGTATTTT.

The genes are TRBV4-3 and TRBJ2-6, with D perhaps TRBD1 (6 bases). Germline V gene data show CDR1 as LGHNA and CDR2 as YSLEER. The CDR3 sequence is 15 residues long. Between the trimmed V and J ends, which lost 4 bases and 1 base, there was a span of 8 bases. Here the CDR3 reads CASSRQGSGANVLTF. CDR3 coding DNA: TGCGCCAGCAGCCGGCAGGGGTCTGGGGCCAACGTCCTGACTTTC.

In DNA, the CDR3 is TGTGCCAGCAGACGACAGGGCCCCGGTACCGGGGAGCTGTTTTTT. Translation gives CASRRQGPGTGELFF. The V call is TRBV5-4, the J call TRBJ2-2; 7 bases are a match to TRBD1. The trim removed 5 bases at V and 5 bases at J, leaving 9 bases unmatched. The CDR3 runs to 15 residues. Germline V gene sequence: CDR1 SGHNT, CDR2 YYREEE (reference sequence).

The V call is TRBV7-9, the J call TRBJ1-1; D is uncertain. The CDR3 is made up of 13 amino acids. The germline V gene has CDR1 SEHNR and CDR2 FQNEAQ (reference sequence). V lost 2 bases and J 1 base, leaving 5 bases between the germline ends. The CDR3 loop is CASSLPQNTEAFF. The CDR3 nucleotides read TGTGCCAGCAGCTTACCACAGAACACTGAAGCTTTCTTT. Filled out from reference TRBV7-9 and TRBJ1-1, the complete variable domain reads DTGVSQNPRHKITKRGQNVTFRCDPISEHNRLYWYRQTLGQGPEFLTYFQNEAQLEKSRLLSDRFSAERPKGSFSTLEIQRTEQGDSAMYLCASSLPQNTEAFFGQGTRLTVV.

This rearrangement joins TRBV5-1 to TRBJ2-7, with TRBD1 matching over 7 bases. The CDR3 extends over 13 amino acids. Germline V gene sequence: CDR1 SGHRS, CDR2 YFSETQ. V lost 5 bases, J lost 2 bases, and 4 bases stayed unmatched. The CDR3 bases are TGCGCCAGCAGGGACAGGCACACCTACGAGCAGTACTTC. Its protein is CASRDRHTYEQYF.

The rearrangement uses TRBV4-3 and TRBJ2-1, with D tentatively TRBD1 (6 bases). This CDR3 has 13 amino acids. The germline CDR1 and CDR2 sequences are LGHNA and YSLEER. V lost 4 bases to trimming and J lost 3 bases, with 7 bases between them. The CDR3 reads CASSPDSYNEQFF. In nucleotides, the CDR3 is TGCGCCAGCAGCCCGGACAGCTACAATGAGCAGTTCTTC.

The rearrangement joins TRBV7-9 to TRBJ2-5, with D perhaps TRBD1 (6 bases). CDR1 is SEHNR, CDR2 FQNEAQ, per germline (reference sequence). V shed 3 bases and J shed 3 bases, with 11 bases lying between them. This CDR3 comprises 14 residues. The CDR3 nucleotides are TGTGCCAGCAGCTTCAGGCAGGGGAAAGAGACCCAGTACTTC. Translated: CASSFRQGKETQYF. Looking up the rest from reference TRBV7-9 and TRBJ2-5 gives the full variable domain: DTGVSQNPRHKITKRGQNVTFRCDPISEHNRLYWYRQTLGQGPEFLTYFQNEAQLEKSRLLSDRFSAERPKGSFSTLEIQRTEQGDSAMYLCASSFRQGKETQYFGPGTRLLVL.

The chain combines TRBV7-9 with TRBJ2-5, with D unclear. The CDR3 loop spans 12 amino acids. The germline V gene encodes CDR1 SEHNR and CDR2 FQNEAQ (reference sequence). The V end lost 2 bases, the J end lost 2 bases, and 3 bases lay between the germline ends. In nucleotides, the CDR3 is TGTGCCAGCAGCTTACAGCAAGAGACCCAGTACTTC. Protein: CASSLQQETQYF. The full variable domain, in which reference TRBV7-9 and TRBJ2-5 provide the parts outside the CDR3, is DTGVSQNPRHKITKRGQNVTFRCDPISEHNRLYWYRQTLGQGPEFLTYFQNEAQLEKSRLLSDRFSAERPKGSFSTLEIQRTEQGDSAMYLCASSLQQETQYFGPGTRLLVL.

The V call is TRBV27, the J call TRBJ2-7, with TRBD2 as a possible D gene (5 bases). This CDR3 comprises 15 residues. Germline CDR1 and CDR2: MNHEY and SMNVEV (reference sequence). The ends were cut back, 3 bases at V and 2 bases at J, with 14 bases in the middle. This CDR3 is CASSFREGATYEQYF. The CDR3 DNA follows: TGTGCCAGCAGTTTCCGCGAGGGCGCAACCTACGAGCAGTACTTC.

The rearrangement uses TRBV7-3 and TRBJ2-7; the match to TRBD2 covers 10 bases. The CDR3 consists of 14 residues. Per the germline V gene, CDR1 is SGHTA and CDR2 is FQGTGA. J lost 2 bases, V lost 5 bases, and 3 bases had no gene match. CDR3 sequence: CASSPSGGTYEQYF. CDR3 sequence (DNA): TGTGCCAGCAGCCCTAGCGGGGGAACCTACGAGCAGTACTTC.

The rearrangement joins TRBV2 to TRBJ1-5; possibly TRBD1 for D (5 bases). This CDR3 contains 13 residues. V was clipped by 8 bases and J by 3 bases, with 11 bases between them. Germline CDR1 is SNHLY and CDR2 is FYNNEI. CDR3 bases: TGTGCCAGCGGGGCACTCTACAATCAGCCCCAGCATTTT. Protein: CASGALYNQPQHF.

The V and J genes are TRBV7-9 and TRBJ1-5; 9 bases are shared with TRBD1. Germline values: CDR1 SEHNR, CDR2 FQNEAQ (reference sequence). The CDR3 runs 15 residues. After removal of 4 bases from V and 3 bases from J, the junction contained 4 bases not matched to a gene. The CDR3 sequence is CASSSWDRDNQPQHF. CDR3 bases: TGTGCCAGCAGCTCTTGGGACAGGGACAATCAGCCCCAGCATTTT.

This rearrangement joins TRBV9 to TRBJ2-2, with D maybe TRBD2 (5 bases). Germline V gene sequence: CDR1 SGDLS, CDR2 YYNGEE. The CDR3 is made up of 16 amino acids. Trimming removed 2 bases at V and 4 bases at J, with 15 bases between. The CDR3 DNA sequence: TGTGCCAGCAGCGTTCTGCAGGTTGGGAGCACCGGGGAGCTGTTTTTT. Translated: CASSVLQVGSTGELFF.

This chain connects TRBV4-3 to TRBJ2-7; possibly TRBD2 for D (5 bases). V was pared by 2 bases and J by 5 bases, with 10 bases between. Looked up from germline, CDR1 is LGHNA and CDR2 is YSLEER. The CDR3 has 13 amino acids. DNA for the CDR3: TGCGCCAGCAGCCAAACTAGTTGGAACGAGCAGTACTTC. This codes for CASSQTSWNEQYF.